Sequencing of this TCR beta chain was carried out in a study of shared clonotypes between healthy human individuals. The authors ran the assay at deep level. The authors loaded 200 ng DNA, around 32,000 T cell genomes, into sorted-subset replicate PCRs. Assay: immunoSEQ multiplex PCR; the TCRdb copy retains only in-frame clones and omits some. The data hold about 1.5 million clones, with nearly 99% observed a single time. It was into CD45RA+ naive and CD45RA-negative memory subsets that the CD4+ cells were split. Per germline, CDR1 MGHRA and CDR2 YSYEKL. CDR3 size: 14 residues. Unmatched junction bases numbered 4, after V lost 4 bases and J lost 3 bases.

V gene TRBV4-1 combines with J gene TRBJ1-2, with TRBD1 matching 8 bases. The origin of this receptor is a man aged 25-45 years in good health. Source material: naive CD4+ T cells sorted from blood. As to subset: CD45RA+ positively selected. The CDR3 coding sequence is TGCGCCAGCAGCCCGTTGACAGGGGACTATGGCTACACCTTC. Its translation is CASSPLTGDYGYTF.